The rows below give T cell receptor beta chains drawn from one sample of a study of blood T cells in healthy people across ages. TCRdb passed the 5' RACE reads through MiXCR, listing each CDR3 protein once. The table includes about 1.5 million distinct CDR3 sequences, approximately 39% detected once. Input material: blood. The receptors here all came from a woman between 18 and 29 years old in good health. Both conserved end residues are part of each CDR3. A D gene is named only where the DNA matches it firmly. Clone size is not always given. Where it is, it says once, few, many or a class for expanded clones.

TRBJ2-7 . TRBV4-2 . TGTGCCAGCAGCCAAGACCCGGCGGAGGGGAACTACGAGCAGTACTTC CASSQDPAEGNYEQYF
TRBJ2-1 . TRBV30 few TGTGCCTTAAGACGGGGAGCGGACAATGAGCAGTTCTTC CALRRGADNEQFF
TRBJ1-4 . TRBV11-2 once TGTGCCAGCAGCTTCGCCGGCAGGGGCCCGACGGTGTTTTTT CASSFAGRGPTVFF
TRBJ1-4 . TRBV12-3/TRBV12-4 few TGTGCCAGCAGTCCCCCAGAGGCGACAACTAATGAAAAACTGTTTTTT CASSPPEATTNEKLFF
TRBJ1-6 . TRBV5-1 few TGCGCCAGCAGCTTCAGCCAGGCTGGCAATTCACCCCTCCACTTT CASSFSQAGNSPLHF
TRBJ2-1 TRBD2 TRBV5-1 few TGCGCCAGCGTCCGGGCTAGCGGAAGCAATGAGCAGTTCTTC CASVRASGSNEQFF
TRBJ1-4 . TRBV5-8 . TGTGCCAGCAGCTTGAATCCAACTAATGAAAAACTGTTTTTT CASSLNPTNEKLFF
TRBJ1-3 . TRBV6-5 . TGTGCCAGCACCTCAACCGACGGGGGAGCGGGAAACACCATATATTTT CASTSTDGGAGNTIYF
TRBJ2-4 . TRBV20-1 . TGCAGTGCTAGAGTTGGGGTGCTAGCCAAAAACATTCAGTACTTC CSARVGVLAKNIQYF
TRBJ2-1 TRBD1 TRBV9 . TGTGCCAGCAGCGTAGTGACAGGGGCACATGAGCAGTTCTTC CASSVVTGAHEQFF
TRBJ2-3 . TRBV7-2 . TGTGCCAGCAGCGCCGGGACTTACACAGATACGCAGTATTTT CASSAGTYTDTQYF
TRBJ2-3 TRBD2 TRBV4-2 . TGTGCCAGCAGCCAAGCTTCTAGCGGAGGAGGCACAGATACGCAGTATTTT CASSQASSGGGTDTQYF
TRBJ2-5 . TRBV27 . TGTGCCAGCAGTCCTGGGACTTCTTGGGCGGGGACCCAGTACTTC CASSPGTSWAGTQYF
TRBJ1-2 TRBD1 TRBV4-1 . TGCGCCAGCAGCCAAGGATGGACAGGGAAGGACTATGGCTACACCTTC CASSQGWTGKDYGYTF
TRBJ2-3 . TRBV11-2 once TGTGCCAGCAGCTTAGGAGGGGATGCCGGTCGTGGAGATACGCAGTATTTT CASSLGGDAGRGDTQYF
TRBJ2-1 TRBD2 TRBV30 few TGTGTCTGGAGTGCTAGCGGGAGCTACAATGAGCAGTTCTTC CVWSASGSYNEQFF
TRBJ2-1 TRBD1 TRBV25-1 . TGTGCCAGCAGTGAGCTCAGGGGGCTTGGTGAGCAGTTCTTC CASSELRGLGEQFF
TRBJ2-5 TRBD1 TRBV6-6 . TGTGCCAGCAGTCCGACAGGGCCCTTGGTGGCCCAGTACTTC CASSPTGPLVAQYF
TRBJ2-1 TRBD2 TRBV15 . TGTGCCACCAGAGCTAGCGGGAGGGCCAGTGAGCAGTTCTTC CATRASGRASEQFF
TRBJ1-6 . TRBV5-1 . TGCGCCAGCAGCGGGGACGCTGATAATTCACCCCTCCACTTT CASSGDADNSPLHF
TRBJ2-3 . TRBV4-3 . TGCGCCAGCAGCCCCCCGCCGGGGCGCACGTCAGATACGCAGTATTTT CASSPPPGRTSDTQYF
TRBJ2-6 . TRBV28 few TGTGCCAGCAGTTTAGGGGGGTTCACCTCTGGGGCCAACGTCCTGACTTTC CASSLGGFTSGANVLTF
TRBJ2-7 TRBD2 TRBV28 once TGTGCCAGCAGTACGTTAGCGGGAGCGGGCTACGAGCAGTACTTC CASSTLAGAGYEQYF
TRBJ1-2 . TRBV28 . TGTGCCAGCAACGTACAGGGCCAAGCTAACTATGGCTACACCTTC CASNVQGQANYGYTF
TRBJ2-3 . TRBV6-5 few TGTGCCAGCAGTTTGGGACGGAAAACAGATACGCAGTATTTT CASSLGRKTDTQYF
TRBJ2-3 TRBD2 TRBV7-2 . TGTGCCAGCAGCTTGGCTAGCGGGAGTTACAGCACAGATACGCAGTATTTT CASSLASGSYSTDTQYF
TRBJ1-1 . TRBV12-5 . TGTGCTAGTGGCCAAGACGTTATGACTGAAGCTTTCTTT CASGQDVMTEAFF
TRBJ1-2 . TRBV6-2/TRBV6-3 . TGTGCCAGCAGTTACCGGACTCCTGGCTACACCTTC CASSYRTPGYTF
TRBJ2-2 . TRBV9 . TGTGCCAGCAGCGTCGAGCGGTACGCCGGGGAGCTGTTTTTT CASSVERYAGELFF
TRBJ1-6 . TRBV5-1 few TGCGCCAGCAGCTTTCGACAAGGTTCACCCCTCCACTTT CASSFRQGSPLHF
TRBJ2-1 TRBD2 TRBV12-3/TRBV12-4 few TGTGCCAGCAGCTCAGGACAGCTAGCGGGGTACTCCTACAATGAGCAGTTCTTC CASSSGQLAGYSYNEQFF
TRBJ1-2 . TRBV4-3 few TGCGCCAGCAGCCAAGATCGGACCACGTACAATGGCTACACCTTC CASSQDRTTYNGYTF
TRBJ2-7 . TRBV11-1 few TGTGCCAGCAGCTCCCGACCAGCATCCTACGAGCAGTACTTC CASSSRPASYEQYF
TRBJ2-3 . TRBV29-1 . TGCAGCGTTGTAGGGAGAGTGGGGACAGATACGCAGTATTTT CSVVGRVGTDTQYF
TRBJ2-1 TRBD1 TRBV27 few TGTGCCAGCAGTAGGGACAGGGGCGAGCAGTTCTTC CASSRDRGEQFF
TRBJ1-3 . TRBV9 . TGTGCCAGCACCAGGGTATCTGGAAACACCATATATTTT CASTRVSGNTIYF
TRBJ2-5 . TRBV20-1 few TGCAGTGCTAGAGGGACAGCAAATCGGGAGACCCAGTACTTC CSARGTANRETQYF
TRBJ1-5 TRBD1 TRBV4-3 . TGCGCCAGCAGCCAGGTCCAGGGGGTCAATCAGCCCCAGCATTTT CASSQVQGVNQPQHF
TRBJ2-1 TRBD2 TRBV20-1 . TGCAGTGCTCCCCCTAGCGGGGGGCACTCCTACAATGAGCAGTTCTTC CSAPPSGGHSYNEQFF
TRBJ1-2 TRBD1 TRBV12-3/TRBV12-4 few TGTGCCAGCAGTCCCCACACAGGGGGCAGCTATGGCTACACCTTC CASSPHTGGSYGYTF
TRBJ1-1 TRBD1 TRBV7-8 . TGTGCCAGCAGACTCGACAGGGTTGGAAACACTGAAGCTTTCTTT CASRLDRVGNTEAFF
TRBJ1-1 TRBD1 TRBV3-1 few TGTGCCAGCAGCCATAGGACAGGGGAGGCTTTCTTT CASSHRTGEAFF
TRBJ1-2 . TRBV20-1 few TGCAGTGCCCCTTTAAACTATGGCTACACCTTC CSAPLNYGYTF
TRBJ2-5 TRBD2 TRBV11-2 . TGTGCCAGCAGCCTGGGACTAGGATCGATCAATGAGCAGTACTTC CASSLGLGSINEQYF
TRBJ1-2 . TRBV9 . TGTGCCAGCAGCGTATCCTATCGACGGGATTTCACCTTC CASSVSYRRDFTF
TRBJ2-5 . TRBV10-3 . TGTGCCATCAGCCTCCGTGGCCAAGAGACCCAGTACTTC CAISLRGQETQYF
TRBJ2-7 . TRBV12-3/TRBV12-4 . TGTGCCAGCAGCCCCTGGGCAGGGCCCTCCTACGAGCAGTACTTC CASSPWAGPSYEQYF
TRBJ2-1 TRBD2 TRBV20-1 few TGCAGTGCTAGGGCTGAGCGGGAGGGAATTGGCAATGAGCAGTTCTTC CSARAEREGIGNEQFF
TRBJ2-1 TRBD2 TRBV27 . TGTGCCAGCCGACCGGGACTACTGTACAATGAGCAGTTCTTC CASRPGLLYNEQFF
TRBJ2-3 . TRBV6-2/TRBV6-3 few TGTGCCAGCAGTACGAGGACGAAAGATACGCAGTATTTT CASSTRTKDTQYF
TRBJ2-7 . TRBV7-2 few TGTGCCAGCAGCTTTGGTCCCGCAGGGGTTGGGGCCTACGAGCAGTACTTC CASSFGPAGVGAYEQYF
TRBJ1-2 TRBD1 TRBV4-3 few TGCGCCAGCAGCCAAGGACAGGGGCGAATGGGTGGCTACACCTTC CASSQGQGRMGGYTF
TRBJ2-1 TRBD2 TRBV20-1 . TGCAGTGCTACGACCCTAGCGGGGGCATCCTACAATGAGCAGTTCTTC CSATTLAGASYNEQFF
TRBJ2-5 TRBD2 TRBV20-1 . TGCAGTGCTAGAGATGCCAGCGGGGGACAAGAGACCCAGTACTTC CSARDASGGQETQYF
TRBJ1-2 . TRBV25-1 . TGTGCCAGCAGTGTCCGACAGGCTACTAACTATGGCTACACCTTC CASSVRQATNYGYTF
TRBJ1-2 . TRBV27 . TGTGCCAGCAGTTTATACGGCCGAGGCTACACCTTC CASSLYGRGYTF
TRBJ2-1 . TRBV7-2 few TGTGCCAGCAGCCGATTATCAGAAAGCTCCTACAATGAGCAGTTCTTC CASSRLSESSYNEQFF
TRBJ2-1 . TRBV25-1 few TGTGCCAGCAGTGAATTCGAAGGGAATGAGCAGTTCTTC CASSEFEGNEQFF
TRBJ2-1 TRBD2 TRBV9 . TGTGCCAGCAGCGTAGCTGCAGCGGGAGTTTACGAGCAGTTCTTC CASSVAAAGVYEQFF